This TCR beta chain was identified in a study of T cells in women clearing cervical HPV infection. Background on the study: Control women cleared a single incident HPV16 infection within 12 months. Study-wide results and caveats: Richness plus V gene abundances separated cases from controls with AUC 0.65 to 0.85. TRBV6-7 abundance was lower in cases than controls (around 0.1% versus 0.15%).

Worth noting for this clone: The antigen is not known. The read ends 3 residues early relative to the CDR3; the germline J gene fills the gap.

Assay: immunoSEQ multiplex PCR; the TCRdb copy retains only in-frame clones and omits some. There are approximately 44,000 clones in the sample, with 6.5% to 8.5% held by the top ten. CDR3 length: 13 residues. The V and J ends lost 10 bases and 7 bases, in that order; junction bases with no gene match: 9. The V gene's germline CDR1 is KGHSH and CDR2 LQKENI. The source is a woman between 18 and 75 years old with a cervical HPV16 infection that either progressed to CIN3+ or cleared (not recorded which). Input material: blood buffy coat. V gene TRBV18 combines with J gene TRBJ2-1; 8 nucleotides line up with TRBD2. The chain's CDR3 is CATLGGGANEQFF. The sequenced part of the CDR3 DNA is TGTGCCACCCTCGGGGGGGGAGCAAATGAG.